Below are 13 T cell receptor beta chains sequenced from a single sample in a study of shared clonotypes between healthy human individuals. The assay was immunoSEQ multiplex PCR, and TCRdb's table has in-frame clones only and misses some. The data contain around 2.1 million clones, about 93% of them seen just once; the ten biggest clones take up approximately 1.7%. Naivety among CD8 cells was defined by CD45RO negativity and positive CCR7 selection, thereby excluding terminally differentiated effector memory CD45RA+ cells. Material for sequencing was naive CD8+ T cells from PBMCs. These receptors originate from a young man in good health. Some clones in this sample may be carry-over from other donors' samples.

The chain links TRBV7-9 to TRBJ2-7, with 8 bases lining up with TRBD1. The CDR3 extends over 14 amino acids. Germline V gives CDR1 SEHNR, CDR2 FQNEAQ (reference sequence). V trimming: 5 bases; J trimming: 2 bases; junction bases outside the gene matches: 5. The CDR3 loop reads CASSADRAPYEQYF. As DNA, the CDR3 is TGTGCCAGCAGCGCGGACAGGGCACCCTACGAGCAGTACTTC.

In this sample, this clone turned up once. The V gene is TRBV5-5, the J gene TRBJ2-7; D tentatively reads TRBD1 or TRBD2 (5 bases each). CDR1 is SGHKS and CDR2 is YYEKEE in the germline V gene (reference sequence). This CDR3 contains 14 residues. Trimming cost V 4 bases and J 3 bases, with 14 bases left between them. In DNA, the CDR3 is TGTGCCAGCAGCCCCGGGACGGTATACTACGAGCAGTACTTC. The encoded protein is CASSPGTVYYEQYF. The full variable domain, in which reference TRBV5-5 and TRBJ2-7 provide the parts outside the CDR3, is DAGVTQSPTHLIKTRGQQVTLRCSPISGHKSVSWYQQVLGQGPQFIFQYYEKEERGRGNFPDRFSARQFPNYSSELNVNALLLGDSALYLCASSPGTVYYEQYFGPGTRLTVT.

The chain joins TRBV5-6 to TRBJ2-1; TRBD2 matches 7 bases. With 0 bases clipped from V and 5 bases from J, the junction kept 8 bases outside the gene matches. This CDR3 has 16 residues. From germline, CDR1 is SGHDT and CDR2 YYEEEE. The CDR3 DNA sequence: TGTGCCAGCAGCTTGGCCTGGGGCGGGGGTCACAATGAGCAGTTCTTC. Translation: CASSLAWGGGHNEQFF. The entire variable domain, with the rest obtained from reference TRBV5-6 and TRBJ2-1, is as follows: DAGVTQSPTHLIKTRGQQVTLRCSPKSGHDTVSWYQQALGQGPQFIFQYYEEEERQRGNFPDRFSGHQFPNYSSELNVNALLLGDSALYLCASSLAWGGGHNEQFFGPGTRLTVL.

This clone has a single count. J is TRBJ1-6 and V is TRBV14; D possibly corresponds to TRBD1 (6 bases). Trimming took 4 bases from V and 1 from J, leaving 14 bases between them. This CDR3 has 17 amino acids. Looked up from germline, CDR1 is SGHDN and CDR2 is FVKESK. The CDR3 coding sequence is TGTGCCAGCAGCCGTTACACCAGGGGTTCCTATAATTCACCCCTCCACTTT. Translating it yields CASSRYTRGSYNSPLHF.

The CDR3 protein is CASSPGRKAHEQYF. The CDR3 DNA follows: TGTGCCAGCAGCCCCGGACGGAAAGCCCACGAGCAGTACTTC. The chain links TRBV7-2 to TRBJ2-7, with D hard to call. The CDR3 loop spans 14 amino acids. CDR1 is SGHTA, CDR2 FQGNSA, per germline. Between the trimmed V and J ends, which lost 5 bases and 5 bases, there was a span of 16 bases.

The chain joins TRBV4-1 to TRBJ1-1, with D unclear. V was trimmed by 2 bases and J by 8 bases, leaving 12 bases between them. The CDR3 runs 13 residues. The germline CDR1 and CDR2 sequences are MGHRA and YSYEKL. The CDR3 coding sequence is TGCGCCAGCAGCCAAACCAGCACGAACGAAGCTTTCTTT. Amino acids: CASSQTSTNEAFF.

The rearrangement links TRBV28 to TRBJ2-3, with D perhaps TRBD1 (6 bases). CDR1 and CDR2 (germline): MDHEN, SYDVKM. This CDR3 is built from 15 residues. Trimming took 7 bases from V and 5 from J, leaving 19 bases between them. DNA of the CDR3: TGTGCCAGCAAGTGGACAGCGATAAATGGAGATACGCAGTATTTT. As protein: CASKWTAINGDTQYF.

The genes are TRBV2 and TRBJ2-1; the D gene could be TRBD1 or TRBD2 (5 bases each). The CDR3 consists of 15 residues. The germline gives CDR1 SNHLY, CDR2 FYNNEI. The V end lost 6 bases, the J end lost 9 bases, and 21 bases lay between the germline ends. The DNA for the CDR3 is TGTGCCAGCAGGGGGGTGGGCGGTTTCAACGGTGAGCAGTTCTTC. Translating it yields CASRGVGGFNGEQFF.

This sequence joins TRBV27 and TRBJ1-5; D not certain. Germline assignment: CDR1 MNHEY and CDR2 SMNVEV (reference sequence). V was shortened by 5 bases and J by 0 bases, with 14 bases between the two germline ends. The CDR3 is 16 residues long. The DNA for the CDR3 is TGTGCCAGCAGTATTACCAGTAGTTATAGCAATCAGCCCCAGCATTTT. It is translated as CASSITSSYSNQPQHF.

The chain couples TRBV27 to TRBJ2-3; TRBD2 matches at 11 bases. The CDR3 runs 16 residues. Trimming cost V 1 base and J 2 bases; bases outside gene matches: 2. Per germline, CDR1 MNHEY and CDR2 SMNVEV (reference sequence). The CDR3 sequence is CASSLWGLADTDTQYF. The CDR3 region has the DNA TGTGCCAGCAGTTTATGGGGACTAGCGGACACAGATACGCAGTATTTT.

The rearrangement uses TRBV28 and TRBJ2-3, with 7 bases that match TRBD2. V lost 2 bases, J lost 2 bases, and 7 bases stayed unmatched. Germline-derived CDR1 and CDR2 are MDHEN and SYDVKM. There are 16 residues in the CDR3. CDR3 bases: TGTGCCAGCAGTTTAGGGGCTAGCGGTCTCACAGATACGCAGTATTTT. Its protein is CASSLGASGLTDTQYF.

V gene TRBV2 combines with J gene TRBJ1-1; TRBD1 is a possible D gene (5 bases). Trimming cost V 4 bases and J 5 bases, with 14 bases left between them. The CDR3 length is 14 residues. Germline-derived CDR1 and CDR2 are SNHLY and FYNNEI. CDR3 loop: CASSGDSVVTEAFF. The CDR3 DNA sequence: TGTGCCAGCAGTGGGGACTCGGTGGTTACTGAAGCTTTCTTT.

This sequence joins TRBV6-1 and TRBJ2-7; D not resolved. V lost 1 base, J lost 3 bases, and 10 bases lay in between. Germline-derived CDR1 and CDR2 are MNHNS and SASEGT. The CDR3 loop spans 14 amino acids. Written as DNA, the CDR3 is TGTGCCAGCAGTGAAGTGCGCCGAAGCTACGAGCAGTACTTC. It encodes CASSEVRRSYEQYF.